The clone carrying this T cell receptor (beta chain) was seen a handful of times. The germline V gene encodes CDR1 SGHRS and CDR2 YFSETQ. The V segment lost 3 bases and the J segment 3 bases; nucleotides outside the gene matches: 7. The CDR3 sequence is 17 residues long. This sample stems from a study of blood T cells in healthy people across ages. A second PCR of 7 to 11 cycles used a sample-barcoded 5' primer and a J-beta primer mix. TCRdb ran MiXCR on the 5' RACE reads and lists one entry per CDR3 protein. The sample carries 900,000 to 950,000 distinct CDR3 sequences, approximately 32% recorded once. These data also featured in a second study, about T cells of mothers and their children.

The sample comprised blood. The chain carries TRBV5-1 and TRBJ2-7; TRBD2 matches 15 bases. This clonotype originated in a woman in her 40s in good health. The CDR3 loop reads CASSSSGTSGGFYEQYF. CDR3 in DNA: TGCGCCAGCAGCTCCTCCGGGACTAGCGGGGGGTTCTACGAGCAGTACTTC.